This entry lists 16 T cell receptor beta chains sequenced from one sample in a study of beta chain features in type 1 diabetes. The sequenced template was cDNA made from the entire isolated RNA. Measured with immunoSEQ multiplex PCR; TCRdb has only the in-frame clones, and not every one. The sample lists 120,000 to 150,000 clones, approximately 10% seen once, with 0.65% in the top ten. Sequenced: central memory CD4+ T cells from blood. Receptors were obtained from a woman in her thirties or forties in good health.

The CDR3 DNA sequence: TGTGCCAGCAGCCCCCAGGGAAGGGGCACTGAAGCTTTCTTT. It translates to CASSPQGRGTEAFF. The chain couples TRBV5-6 to TRBJ1-1, with D possibly being TRBD1 (5 bases). CDR3 length equals 14 residues. CDR1 SGHDT and CDR2 YYEEEE come from the germline V gene. V was shortened by 4 bases and J by 4 bases, with 14 bases between the two germline ends.

There are a few counts of this clone. The V call is TRBV6-5, the J call TRBJ1-1, with 7 bases lining up with TRBD1. This CDR3 comprises 16 residues. With 2 bases clipped from V and 5 bases from J, the junction kept 11 bases outside the gene matches. Germline CDR1 MNHEY, CDR2 SVGAGI. CDR3: CASSYRVQGKRTEAFF. CDR3 DNA sequence: TGTGCCAGCAGTTACCGGGTACAGGGGAAGAGGACTGAAGCTTTCTTT.

This clone was recorded at least ten times. The chain uses TRBV11-2 and TRBJ1-1; possibly TRBD1 for D (5 bases). Trimming shortened V by 3 bases and J by 5 bases, and 10 bases separated the two germline ends. This CDR3 contains 13 residues. Germline-derived CDR1 and CDR2 are SGHAT and FQNNGV. CDR3 loop: CASSFKQGTEAFF. DNA for the CDR3: TGTGCCAGCAGCTTTAAGCAGGGAACTGAAGCTTTCTTT.

Details on this clone: At one boundary the junction diverges from the germline segment, which might be a read error. Additional DNA sequences in this sample encode the identical CDR3. The J gene is TRBJ2-3, the V gene TRBV7-7; D ambiguous. This CDR3 comprises 13 residues. Per germline, CDR1 SSHAT and CDR2 FNYEAQ (reference sequence). CDR3 loop: CASSLAEADTQYF. The CDR3 coding sequence is TGTGCTAGCAGCTTAGCAGAGGCGGATACGCAGTATTTT.

The rearrangement uses TRBV4-3 and TRBJ1-3; D gene ambiguous. CDR1 and CDR2 (germline): LGHNA, YSLEER. The CDR3 extends over 16 amino acids. V was pared by 2 bases and J by 2 bases, with 13 bases between. The CDR3 spells CASSQFGPETGNTIYF. CDR3 DNA sequence: TGCGCCAGCAGCCAATTTGGGCCCGAGACTGGAAACACCATATATTTT.

The chain combines TRBV11-2 with TRBJ1-1, with D hard to call. CDR3 size: 12 residues. The germline V gene has CDR1 SGHAT and CDR2 FQNNGV. The V gene lost 6 bases and the J gene lost 4 bases, with 9 bases spanning the gap. In DNA, the CDR3 is TGTGCCAGCAGTTGGAGTAGCACTGAAGCTTTCTTT. It encodes CASSWSSTEAFF.

This clone was detected many times. J is TRBJ2-4 and V is TRBV11-2; D is unresolved. Germline-derived CDR1 and CDR2 are SGHAT and FQNNGV. V lost 3 bases and J 6 bases, leaving 9 bases between the germline ends. The CDR3 totals 13 residues. As DNA, the CDR3 is TGTGCCAGCAGCTTGAGCCTAGGAAACATTCAGTACTTC. Amino acid sequence: CASSLSLGNIQYF.

The V and J genes are TRBV5-4 and TRBJ1-6; the D gene is possibly TRBD1 (6 bases). The CDR3 runs to 14 residues. V lost 5 bases to trimming and J lost 4 bases, with 10 bases between them. Germline V CDR1 and CDR2: SGHNT, YYREEE (reference sequence). The CDR3 is CASRTGFYNSPLHF. The CDR3 DNA is TGTGCCAGCAGAACAGGGTTTTATAATTCACCCCTCCACTTT.

This clone has just a few counts. V is TRBV6-1 and J is TRBJ1-2; TRBD1 is a possible D gene (5 bases). V dropped 6 bases and J dropped 5 bases, with 16 bases sitting between them. The CDR3 is 14 residues long. Germline CDR1 MNHNS, CDR2 SASEGT. CDR3 sequence reads: CASSGRQSAYGYTF. The CDR3 DNA is TGTGCCAGCAGCGGTAGACAGTCCGCTTATGGCTACACCTTC.

The chain has TRBV29-1 and TRBJ2-1, with TRBD2 identical over 11 bases. The trim removed 4 bases at V and 8 bases at J, leaving 10 bases unmatched. Looked up from germline, CDR1 is SQVTM and CDR2 is ANQGSEA. The length of the CDR3 is 15 residues. The CDR3 region is CSVGVAGGPVDEQFF. DNA for the CDR3: TGCAGCGTTGGAGTAGCGGGGGGGCCGGTGGATGAGCAGTTCTTC.

The gene calls are TRBV5-4 and TRBJ2-5, with D maybe TRBD2 (6 bases). The CDR3 spans 15 residues. The germline V gene encodes CDR1 SGHNT and CDR2 YYREEE (reference sequence). V lost 4 bases, J lost 4 bases, and 17 bases lay in between. CDR3 in amino acids: CASSPTDYSSETQYF. The CDR3 region has the DNA TGTGCCAGCAGCCCGACGGACTATTCCTCAGAGACCCAGTACTTC.

The table lists this clone with a few counts. The rearrangement joins TRBV7-9 to TRBJ1-4; D perhaps matches TRBD1 (5 bases). The CDR3 sequence is 13 residues long. Per germline, CDR1 SEHNR and CDR2 FQNEAQ (reference sequence). Trimming left V 4 bases short and J 8 bases short, with 11 bases between. The CDR3 bases are TGTGCCAGCAGCTCCCAGGAGGGGGAAAAACTGTTTTTT. Translating gives CASSSQEGEKLFF.

The sample holds many counts of this clone. The CDR3 DNA reads TGTGCCAGCAGCGACAGCGGGGGGGCCAATGAGCAGTTCTTC. Protein sequence: CASSDSGGANEQFF. The V call is TRBV13, the J call TRBJ2-1; 10 bases fit TRBD2. The germline gives CDR1 PRHDT, CDR2 FYEKMQ (reference sequence). The CDR3 has 14 residues. V trimming: 5 bases; J trimming: 6 bases; junction bases outside the gene matches: 4. Complete variable domain (other parts from reference TRBV13 and TRBJ2-1): AAGVIQSPRHLIKEKRETATLKCYPIPRHDTVYWYQQGPGQDPQFLISFYEKMQSDKGSIPDRFSAQQFSDYHSELNMSSLELGDSALYFCASSDSGGANEQFFGPGTRLTVL.

The rearrangement uses TRBV6-5 and TRBJ1-6; TRBD1 matches at 8 bases. Germline trimming cut 5 bases from V and 9 bases from J; bases unmatched to any gene: 9. This CDR3 comprises 15 residues. The V gene's germline CDR1 is MNHEY and CDR2 SVGAGI. CDR3 DNA: TGTGCCAGCAGTGCCCCGGGACAGGCGGCTTCACCCCTCCACTTT. Protein product: CASSAPGQAASPLHF.

The J gene is TRBJ2-5, the V gene TRBV7-7; D gene ambiguous. Germline V gene data show CDR1 as SSHAT and CDR2 as FNYEAQ (reference sequence). This CDR3 has 15 residues. Trimming pared 1 base from V and 1 base from J, leaving 10 bases between. The CDR3 region is CASSLVASAQETQYF. The CDR3 nucleotides are TGTGCCAGCAGCTTAGTCGCGTCTGCCCAAGAGACCCAGTACTTC.

This clone has only a few counts. The chain joins TRBV5-6 to TRBJ1-1; D not resolved. Deletions cut 0 bases from V and 4 bases from J, with 22 bases between. CDR3 length: 18 residues. Germline V gives CDR1 SGHDT, CDR2 YYEEEE. CDR3 loop: CASSLEGPGGFLGTEAFF. DNA of the CDR3: TGTGCCAGCAGCTTGGAAGGACCTGGAGGGTTCTTGGGCACTGAAGCTTTCTTT.